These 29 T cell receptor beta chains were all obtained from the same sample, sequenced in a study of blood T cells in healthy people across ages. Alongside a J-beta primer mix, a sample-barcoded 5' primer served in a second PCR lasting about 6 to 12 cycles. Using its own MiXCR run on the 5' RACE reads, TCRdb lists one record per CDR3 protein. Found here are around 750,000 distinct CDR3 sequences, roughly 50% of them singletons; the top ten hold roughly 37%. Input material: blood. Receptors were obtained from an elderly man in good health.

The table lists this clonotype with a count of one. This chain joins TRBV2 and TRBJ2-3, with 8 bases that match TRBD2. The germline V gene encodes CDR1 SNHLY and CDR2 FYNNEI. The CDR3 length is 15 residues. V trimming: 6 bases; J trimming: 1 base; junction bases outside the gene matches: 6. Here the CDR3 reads CASRLAEMGTDTQYF. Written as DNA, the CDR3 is TGTGCCAGCAGACTAGCGGAAATGGGCACAGATACGCAGTATTTT.

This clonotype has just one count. Here the CDR3 DNA reads TGTGCCAGCAGCAAAGCGAGGGGATTTAACTATGGCTACACCTTC. Translation gives CASSKARGFNYGYTF. The rearrangement joins TRBV27 to TRBJ1-2; D possibly corresponds to TRBD1 (5 bases). Germline V gene data show CDR1 as MNHEY and CDR2 as SMNVEV (reference sequence). The CDR3 runs 15 residues. Trimming took 6 bases from V and 1 from J, leaving 15 bases between them.

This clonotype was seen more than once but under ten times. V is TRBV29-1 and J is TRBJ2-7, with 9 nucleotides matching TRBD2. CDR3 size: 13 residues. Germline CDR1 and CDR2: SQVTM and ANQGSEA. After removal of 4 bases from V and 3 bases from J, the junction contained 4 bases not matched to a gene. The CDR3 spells CSVASGMGYEQYF. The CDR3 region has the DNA TGCAGCGTTGCTAGCGGGATGGGCTACGAGCAGTACTTC.

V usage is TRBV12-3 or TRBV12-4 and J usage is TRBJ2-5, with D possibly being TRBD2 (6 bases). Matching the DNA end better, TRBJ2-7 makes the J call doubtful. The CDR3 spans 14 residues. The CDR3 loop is CASSLSGGSDEQYF. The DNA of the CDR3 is TGTGCCAGCAGCCTTTCTGGGGGGAGTGACGAGCAGTACTTC.

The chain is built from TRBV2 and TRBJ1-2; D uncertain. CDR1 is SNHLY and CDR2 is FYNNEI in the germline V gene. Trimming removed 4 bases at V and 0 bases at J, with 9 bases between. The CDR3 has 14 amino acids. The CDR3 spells CASSGAGANYGYTF. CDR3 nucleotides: TGTGCCAGCAGTGGTGCTGGAGCTAACTATGGCTACACCTTC.

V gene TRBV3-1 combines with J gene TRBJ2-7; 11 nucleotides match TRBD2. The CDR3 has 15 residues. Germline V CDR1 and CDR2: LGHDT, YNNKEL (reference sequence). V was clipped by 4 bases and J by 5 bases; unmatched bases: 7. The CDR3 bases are TGTGCCAGCAGCCGCTTGGGACTAGCGGCCCACGAGCAGTACTTC. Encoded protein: CASSRLGLAAHEQYF.

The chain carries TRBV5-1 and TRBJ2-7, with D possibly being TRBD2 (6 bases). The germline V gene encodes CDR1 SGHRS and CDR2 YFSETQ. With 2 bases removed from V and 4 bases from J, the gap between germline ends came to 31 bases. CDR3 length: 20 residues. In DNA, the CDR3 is TGCGCCAGCAGCTTACGTCGGACTATCTCCGGTGTTCCTAGGGTTTACGAGCAGTACTTC. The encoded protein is CASSLRRTISGVPRVYEQYF.

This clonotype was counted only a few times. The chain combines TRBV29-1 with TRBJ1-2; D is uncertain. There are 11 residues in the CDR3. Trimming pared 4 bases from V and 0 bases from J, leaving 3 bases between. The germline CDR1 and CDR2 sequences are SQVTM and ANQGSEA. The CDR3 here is CSVATNYGYTF. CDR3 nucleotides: TGCAGCGTTGCGACTAACTATGGCTACACCTTC.

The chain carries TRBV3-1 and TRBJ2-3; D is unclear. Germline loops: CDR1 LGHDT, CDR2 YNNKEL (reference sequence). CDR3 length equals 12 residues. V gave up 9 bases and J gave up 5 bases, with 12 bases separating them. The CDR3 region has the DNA TGTGCCAGTCAGAGTAAGGGAGATACGCAGTATTTT. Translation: CASQSKGDTQYF.

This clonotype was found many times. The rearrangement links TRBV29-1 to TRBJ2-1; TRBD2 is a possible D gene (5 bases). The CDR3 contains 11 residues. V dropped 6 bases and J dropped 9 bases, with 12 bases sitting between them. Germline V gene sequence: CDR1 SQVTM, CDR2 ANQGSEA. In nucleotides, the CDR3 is TGCAGCGTAGGGCGGGCGAGTGAGCAGTTCTTC. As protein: CSVGRASEQFF.

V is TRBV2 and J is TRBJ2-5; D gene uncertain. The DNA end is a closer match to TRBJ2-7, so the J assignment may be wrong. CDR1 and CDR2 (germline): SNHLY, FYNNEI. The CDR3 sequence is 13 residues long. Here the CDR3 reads CASRPRSGAEQYF. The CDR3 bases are TGTGCCAGCAGGCCCCGGTCTGGTGCCGAGCAGTACTTC.

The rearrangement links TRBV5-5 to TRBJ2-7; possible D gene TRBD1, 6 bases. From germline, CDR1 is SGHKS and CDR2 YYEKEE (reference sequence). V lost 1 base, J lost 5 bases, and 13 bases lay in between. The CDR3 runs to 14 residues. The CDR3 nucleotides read TGTGCCAGCAGCTTGTTCAGGGGTAGGAACGAGCAGTACTTC. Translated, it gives CASSLFRGRNEQYF. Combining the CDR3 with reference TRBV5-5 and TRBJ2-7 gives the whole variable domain DAGVTQSPTHLIKTRGQQVTLRCSPISGHKSVSWYQQVLGQGPQFIFQYYEKEERGRGNFPDRFSARQFPNYSSELNVNALLLGDSALYLCASSLFRGRNEQYFGPGTRLTVT.

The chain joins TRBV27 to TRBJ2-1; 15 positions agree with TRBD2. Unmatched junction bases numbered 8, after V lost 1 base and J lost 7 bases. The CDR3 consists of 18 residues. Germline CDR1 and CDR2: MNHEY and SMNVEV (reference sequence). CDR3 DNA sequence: TGTGCCAGCAGTTTATACGGGACTAGCGGGAGGAGGGAGAATGAGCAGTTCTTC. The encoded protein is CASSLYGTSGRRENEQFF.

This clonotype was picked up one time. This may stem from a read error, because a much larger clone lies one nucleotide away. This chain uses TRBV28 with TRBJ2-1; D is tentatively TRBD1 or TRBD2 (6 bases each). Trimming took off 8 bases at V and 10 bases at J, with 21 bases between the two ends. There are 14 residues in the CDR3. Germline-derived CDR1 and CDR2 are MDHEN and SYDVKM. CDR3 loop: CASLRAGDSYEQFF. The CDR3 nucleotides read TGTGCCAGCCTCAGGGCAGGGGACTCCTACGAGCAGTTCTTC.

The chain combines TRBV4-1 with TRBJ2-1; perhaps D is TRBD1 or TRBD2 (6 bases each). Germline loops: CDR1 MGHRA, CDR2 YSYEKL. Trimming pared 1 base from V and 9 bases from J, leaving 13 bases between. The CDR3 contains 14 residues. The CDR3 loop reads CASSQAPGGGEQFF. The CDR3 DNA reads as TGCGCCAGCAGCCAAGCCCCCGGAGGGGGTGAGCAGTTCTTC.

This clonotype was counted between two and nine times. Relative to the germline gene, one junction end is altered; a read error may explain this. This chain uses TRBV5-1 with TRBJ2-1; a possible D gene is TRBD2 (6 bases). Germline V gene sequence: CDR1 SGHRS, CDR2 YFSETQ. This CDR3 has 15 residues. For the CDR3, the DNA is TGCGCCAGCCGCTTGGACGGGAGCTCCTACAATGAGCAGTTCTTC. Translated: CASRLDGSSYNEQFF.

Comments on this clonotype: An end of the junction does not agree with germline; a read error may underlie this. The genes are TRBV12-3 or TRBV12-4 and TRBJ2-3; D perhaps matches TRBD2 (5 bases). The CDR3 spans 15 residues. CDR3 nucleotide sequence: TGTGCCAGCAAACCCCCGCTAGGACTCACAGATGCGCAGTATTTT. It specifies CASKPPLGLTDAQYF.

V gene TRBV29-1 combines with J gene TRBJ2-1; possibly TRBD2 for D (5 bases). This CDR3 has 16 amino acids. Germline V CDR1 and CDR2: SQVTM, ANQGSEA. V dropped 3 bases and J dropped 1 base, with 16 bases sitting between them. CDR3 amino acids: CSVEKGTSASYNEQFF. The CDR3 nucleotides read TGCAGCGTTGAGAAGGGAACTAGTGCGTCCTACAATGAGCAGTTCTTC.

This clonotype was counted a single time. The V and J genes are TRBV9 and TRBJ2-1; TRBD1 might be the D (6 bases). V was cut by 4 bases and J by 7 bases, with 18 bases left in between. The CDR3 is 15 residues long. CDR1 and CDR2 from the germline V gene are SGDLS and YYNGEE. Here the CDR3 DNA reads TGTGCCAGCAGCCTTACACAGGGTTTAAATAATGAGCAGTTCTTC. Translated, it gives CASSLTQGLNNEQFF. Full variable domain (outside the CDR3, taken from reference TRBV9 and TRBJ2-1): DSGVTQTPKHLITATGQRVTLRCSPRSGDLSVYWYQQSLDQGLQFLIQYYNGEERAKGNILERFSAQQFPDLHSELNLSSLELGDSALYFCASSLTQGLNNEQFFGPGTRLTVL.

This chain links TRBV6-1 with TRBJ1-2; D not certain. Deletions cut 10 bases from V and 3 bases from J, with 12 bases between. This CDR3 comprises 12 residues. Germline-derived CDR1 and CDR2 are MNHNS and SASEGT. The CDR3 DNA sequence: TGTGCCACCCAGGACCCATACTATGGCTACACCTTC. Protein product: CATQDPYYGYTF.

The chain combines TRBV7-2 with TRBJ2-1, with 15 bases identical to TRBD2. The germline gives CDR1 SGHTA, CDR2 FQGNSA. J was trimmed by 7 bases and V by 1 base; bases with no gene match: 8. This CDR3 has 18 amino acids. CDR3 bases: TGTGCCAGCAGCTTAGTGCCAGGACTAGCGGGAGGGTGGAATGAGCAGTTCTTC. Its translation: CASSLVPGLAGGWNEQFF. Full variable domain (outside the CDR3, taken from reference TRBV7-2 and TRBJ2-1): GAGVSQSPSNKVTEKGKDVELRCDPISGHTALYWYRQSLGQGLEFLIYFQGNSAPDKSGLPSDRFSAERTGGSVSTLTIQRTQQEDSAVYLCASSLVPGLAGGWNEQFFGPGTRLTVL.

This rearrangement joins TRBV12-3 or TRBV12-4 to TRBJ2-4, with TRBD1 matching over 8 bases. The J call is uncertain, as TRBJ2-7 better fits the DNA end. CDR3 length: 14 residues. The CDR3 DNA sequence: TGTGCCAGCAGTCGACAGGGGAAAGGGTACGAGCAGTACTTC. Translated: CASSRQGKGYEQYF.

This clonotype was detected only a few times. CDR3 nucleotide sequence: TGCAGTGCTAGACCCCCGGGACAGGGATACGAGCAGTACTTC. It is translated as CSARPPGQGYEQYF. V gene TRBV20-1 combines with J gene TRBJ2-7; 9 bases align to TRBD1. Germline lookup yields CDR1 DFQATT and CDR2 SNEGSKA (reference sequence). The CDR3 extends over 14 amino acids. With V trimmed by 2 bases and J by 4 bases, 6 bases remained unmatched.

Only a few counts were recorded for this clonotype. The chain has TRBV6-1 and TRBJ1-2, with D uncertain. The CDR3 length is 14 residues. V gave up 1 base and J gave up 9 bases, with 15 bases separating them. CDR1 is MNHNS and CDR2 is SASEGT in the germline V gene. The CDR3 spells CASSEVGRGGSYTF. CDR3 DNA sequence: TGTGCCAGCAGTGAAGTCGGGCGGGGTGGAAGCTACACCTTC.

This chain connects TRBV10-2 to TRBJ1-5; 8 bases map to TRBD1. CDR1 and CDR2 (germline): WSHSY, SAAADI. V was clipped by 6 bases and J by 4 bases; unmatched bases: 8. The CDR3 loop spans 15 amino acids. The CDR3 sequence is CASSVDRGHNQPQHF. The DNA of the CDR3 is TGCGCCAGCAGCGTAGACAGGGGACATAATCAGCCCCAGCATTTT.

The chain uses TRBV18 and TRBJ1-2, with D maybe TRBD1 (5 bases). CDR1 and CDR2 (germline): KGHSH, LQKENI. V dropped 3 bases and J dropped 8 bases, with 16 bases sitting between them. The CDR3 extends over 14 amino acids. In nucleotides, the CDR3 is TGTGCCAGCTCACCGGCGGGGGACTGGTGGGGCTACACCTTC. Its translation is CASSPAGDWWGYTF. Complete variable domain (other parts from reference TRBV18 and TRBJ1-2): NAGVMQNPRHLVRRRGQEARLRCSPMKGHSHVYWYRQLPEEGLKFMVYLQKENIIDESGMPKERFSAEFPKEGPSILRIQQVVRGDSAAYFCASSPAGDWWGYTFGSGTRLTVV.

CDR3 bases: TGTGCCATCAGTGAAACCGACGGCCCCCAGCATTTT. Protein sequence: CAISETDGPQHF. The rearrangement joins TRBV10-3 to TRBJ1-5; unclear D gene. The germline CDR1 and CDR2 sequences are ENHRY and SYGVKD. Trimming removed 3 bases at V and 10 bases at J, with 10 bases between. This CDR3 contains 12 residues.

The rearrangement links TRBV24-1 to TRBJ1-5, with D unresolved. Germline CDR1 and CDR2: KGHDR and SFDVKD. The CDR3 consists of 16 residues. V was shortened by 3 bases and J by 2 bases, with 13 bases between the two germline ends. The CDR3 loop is CATSDGSLGGNQPQHF. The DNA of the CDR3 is TGTGCCACCAGTGATGGCAGCCTTGGGGGCAATCAGCCCCAGCATTTT.

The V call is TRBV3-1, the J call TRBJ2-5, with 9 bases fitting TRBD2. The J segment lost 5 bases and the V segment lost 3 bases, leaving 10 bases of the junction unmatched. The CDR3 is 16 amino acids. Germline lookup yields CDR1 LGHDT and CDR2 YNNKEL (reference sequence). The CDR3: CASSHLAGNSAETQYF. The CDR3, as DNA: TGTGCCAGCAGCCACCTAGCGGGAAACTCGGCGGAGACCCAGTACTTC.